This T cell receptor beta chain is from a study of blood T cell repertoires in COVID-19 (dated by TCRdb to the early 2020s). At the level of the whole study: The collaborator samples originated in the United States, Italy and Spain and spanned the acute and convalescent phases of COVID-19. Deeply sampled blood TCRbeta repertoires from subjects exposed to, actively infected with, or recovered from COVID-19 were included in the dataset. Nearly every sample came with metadata listing a de-identified subject ID, COVID-19 status, age in years and sex. The samples were drawn from two sources: the first 160 participants of the ongoing ImmuneRACE study, and some 1,300 subjects contributed by 6 global collaborators. A freely available public database, intended as a resource for researchers studying the immune response to SARS-CoV-2, is where the repertoires were released. Where HLA class I and class II types were available, the types were taken from metadata supplied by the sample provider, not from assay-based typing. The prospective study material was composed of cDNA or gDNA derived from T cells, B-cell-depleted T cells, or PBMCs.

In the prospective study, participants were about 18 to 100 years old, resided in fewer than 25 geographic areas of the United States, and were enrolled through a virtual design. In the prospective study, participants were assigned to cohorts based on the clinical history participants reported in a screening survey and a study questionnaire. Exposed participants had been in contact with someone with a PCR-confirmed or clinician-diagnosed COVID-19 case within 2 weeks of study entry. In the prospective study, mobile phlebotomists collected whole blood, serum and a nasopharyngeal or oropharyngeal swab from each participant. Prospective study participants could optionally give additional blood draws and questionnaires over an approximately two-month period. Blood samples from the prospective study were shipped frozen or at room temperature prior to DNA extraction. TCRbeta CDR3 regions were amplified from genomic DNA using the immunoSEQ Assay, a bias-controlled multiplex PCR. Per the authors' processing: Nucleated cell counts per sample were estimated from amplification of reference gene primers within the assay. Sequence reads were collapsed and filtered to measure the absolute abundance of every unique TCRbeta CDR3 rearrangement. For each sample, productive Simpson clonality was calculated as the square root of Simpson's diversity index over productive rearrangements. In TCRdb, the immuneACCESS table is reduced to in-frame sequences with V and J assigned. These tables do not hold every clone; where another copy was compared, an unresolved V gene accounts for under half, and the others remain unexplained. The DNA gave D and trimming, while V, J and clone size come from that table. For this sample the table gives a few hundred thousand clones, of which about 88% were detected only once. Jointly, the top ten make up under 8% of the sample.

As for this clone: Its antigen specificity is not known. Qualities for individual bases were not recorded, and no much larger clone is one base off.

The junction shows trimming of 4 bases on V and 1 base on J, plus 4 bases between the germline ends. From a lookup of the germline V gene (reference sequence), CDR1 and CDR2 are LGHDT and YNNKEL. Including cysteine and phenylalanine, the CDR3 has 12 amino acids. The CDR3 DNA has 36 bases and is translated from base 1. Overall study outcomes, separate from this receptor: Clinical and demographic metadata were provided uncurated, with the amount varying by source and participant.

The sequence links TRBV3-1 (or the pseudogene TRBV3-2) to TRBJ1-1; the D gene is unclear. The receptor was isolated from a woman between 50 and 59 years old who had been exposed to COVID-19. Sequenced input: PBMCs or T cells enriched from blood (not recorded which). CDR3 sequence: CASSLWNTEAFF. The DNA reads as follows: TGTGCCAGCAGCCTCTGGAACACTGAAGCTTTCTTT.